The sequence of this T cell receptor (beta chain) was determined in a study of blood T cell repertoires in COVID-19. Study context: Material from acute and convalescent COVID-19 was sourced from the United States, Italy and Spain. Sources were T cells, B-cell-depleted T cells, or PBMCs; the material itself was cDNA or gDNA.

In the original workflow: Using reference gene primer amplification, nucleated cell counts were estimated. Clones were read by immunoSEQ multiplex PCR, and TCRdb kept only the in-frame ones, dropping some. The V and J calls and clone size are taken from that table; D and trimming were inferred from the DNA. Of roughly 100,000 clones in the sample, roughly 80% were seen once. V lost 6 bases, J lost 2 bases, and 8 bases lay in between. CDR3 length: 13 amino acids. The chain links TRBV12-3 or TRBV12-4 to TRBJ2-1, with D maybe TRBD1 (5 bases). Sequencing was done on a sample of peripheral blood. The origin of this receptor is an older woman with acute or convalescent COVID-19. The CDR3 spells CASSWTPYNEQFF. CDR3 DNA sequence: TGTGCCAGCAGCTGGACACCCTACAATGAGCAGTTCTTC.